This record covers a single TCR beta chain. Antigen specificity is unknown. Germline V CDR1 and CDR2: SGDLS, YYNGEE. CDR3 length: 15 amino acids. The J segment lost 10 bases and the V segment lost 3 bases, leaving 8 bases of the junction unmatched. The data derive from a study of cytomegalovirus exposure and HLA in healthy donors. Study-wide background: Per a later analysis, the roughly 690 first-cohort and 120 or so validation repertoires shared one platform.

The method was immunoSEQ multiplex PCR; TCRdb's version includes in-frame clones alone and lacks a portion of them. The sample contains under 250,000 clones, more than 75% of which appear only once. Overall study findings and caveats: Among the CMV-associated chains, three were confirmed in vitro as specific for CMV antigens. There were some public TCRs occurring in many donors, but most TCR sequences were rare.

The sequence came from a man aged 18 to 29 in good health and CMV-seronegative. The V gene is TRBV9, the J gene TRBJ1-6, with 9 bases lining up with TRBD1. The sample consisted of PBMCs. The DNA for the CDR3 is TGTGCCAGCAGCGCAGACGGGACAGGGCGATCACCCCTCCACTTT. Its translation: CASSADGTGRSPLHF. The full variable domain, completed using reference TRBV9 and TRBJ1-6, is DSGVTQTPKHLITATGQRVTLRCSPRSGDLSVYWYQQSLDQGLQFLIQYYNGEERAKGNILERFSAQQFPDLHSELNLSSLELGDSALYFCASSADGTGRSPLHFGNGTRLTVT.